Listed below are T cell receptor beta chains from one sample, sequenced in a study of identifying expanded T cells in peripheral blood. TCRdb keeps only in-frame clones here, not all; method: immunoSEQ multiplex PCR. The sample lists roughly 130,000 clones, around nine tenths occurring once. Sequenced sample: blood. The receptor source for this set is a person aged 18-70 years in good health. The CDR3 runs from the conserved cysteine through the conserved F or W. Each record gives: V gene, clone size, D gene, J gene, CDR3 DNA, CDR3 protein. The D gene is left open where the match is weak. Clone size is shown for a subset of rows, as once, few, many or a class of expanded clone.

V gene: TRBV2
clone size: .
D gene: .
J gene: TRBJ2-7
CDR3 DNA: TGTGCCAGCAGGTCACAGGGCGGGGAGTACGAGCAGTACTTC
CDR3 protein: CASRSQGGEYEQYF

V gene: TRBV7-8
clone size: .
D gene: .
J gene: TRBJ2-1
CDR3 DNA: TGTGCCAGCAGCTTCCGGACAGAGTACAATGAGCAGTTCTTC
CDR3 protein: CASSFRTEYNEQFF

V gene: TRBV19
clone size: .
D gene: .
J gene: TRBJ1-5
CDR3 DNA: TGTGCCAGTACCAGAGCGGGGTTTGGGGATCAGCCCCAGCATTTT
CDR3 protein: CASTRAGFGDQPQHF

V gene: TRBV5-8
clone size: .
D gene: .
J gene: TRBJ1-3
CDR3 DNA: TGTGCCAGCAGCTTGGTGGCAGCCTCTGGAAACACCATATATTTT
CDR3 protein: CASSLVAASGNTIYF

V gene: TRBV19
clone size: .
D gene: .
J gene: TRBJ1-4
CDR3 DNA: TGTGCCAGTAGTTCCACCACAGCAACTAATGAAAAACTGTTTTTT
CDR3 protein: CASSSTTATNEKLFF

V gene: TRBV29-1
clone size: .
D gene: TRBD1
J gene: TRBJ2-7
CDR3 DNA: TGCAGCGTTGGATGGGGACAGGACTACGAGCAGTACTTC
CDR3 protein: CSVGWGQDYEQYF

V gene: TRBV28
clone size: once
D gene: .
J gene: TRBJ1-2
CDR3 DNA: TGTGCCAGCAGTCTAGCCTACGCTAACTATGGCTACACCTTC
CDR3 protein: CASSLAYANYGYTF

V gene: TRBV5-6
clone size: .
D gene: TRBD1
J gene: TRBJ2-2
CDR3 DNA: TGTGCCAGCAGACCCCGGGACAGGGCTTCGAGCGGGGAGCTGTTTTTT
CDR3 protein: CASRPRDRASSGELFF

V gene: TRBV6-5
clone size: .
D gene: .
J gene: TRBJ2-5
CDR3 DNA: TGTGCCAGCACCACCAACGGGCAGCCGGCCCAGTACTTC
CDR3 protein: CASTTNGQPAQYF

V gene: TRBV27
clone size: .
D gene: .
J gene: TRBJ1-2
CDR3 DNA: TGTGCCAGCGGGAGTGCAGGGGCAGAATATGGCTACACCTTC
CDR3 protein: CASGSAGAEYGYTF

V gene: TRBV6-6
clone size: once
D gene: .
J gene: TRBJ1-1
CDR3 DNA: TGTGCCAGCAGTTACGTTCTCGGGGGCACTGAAGCTTTCTTT
CDR3 protein: CASSYVLGGTEAFF

V gene: TRBV6-1
clone size: .
D gene: .
J gene: TRBJ2-3
CDR3 DNA: TGTGCCAGCAGTGATAACAGGGATACGCAGTATTTT
CDR3 protein: CASSDNRDTQYF

V gene: TRBV5-1
clone size: .
D gene: .
J gene: TRBJ2-1
CDR3 DNA: TGCGCCAGCAGCTTTTTAGGAGGAAAGAATGAGCAGTTCTTC
CDR3 protein: CASSFLGGKNEQFF

V gene: TRBV4-1
clone size: .
D gene: .
J gene: TRBJ2-2
CDR3 DNA: TGCGCCAGCACACCACTACGGCTGCCCCTCCGGAACACCGGGGAGCTGTTTTTT
CDR3 protein: CASTPLRLPLRNTGELFF

V gene: TRBV10-3
clone size: .
D gene: .
J gene: TRBJ1-2
CDR3 DNA: TGTGCCATCAGTGAGAACGGTTACTATGGCTACACCTTC
CDR3 protein: CAISENGYYGYTF

V gene: TRBV9
clone size: once
D gene: TRBD2
J gene: TRBJ2-1
CDR3 DNA: TGTGCCAGCAGCGTAGCTACACGAGGCGGGAGGGCAAACAATGAGCAGTTCTTC
CDR3 protein: CASSVATRGGRANNEQFF

V gene: TRBV11-2
clone size: .
D gene: .
J gene: TRBJ1-1
CDR3 DNA: TGTGCCAGCAGCTTAGGGTTTTTCGGCACTGAAGCTTTCTTT
CDR3 protein: CASSLGFFGTEAFF

V gene: TRBV21-1
clone size: .
D gene: .
J gene: TRBJ2-4
CDR3 DNA: TGTGCCAGCAGCAAAAACGTCCAACTCGCCAAAAACATTCAGTACTTC
CDR3 protein: CASSKNVQLAKNIQYF

V gene: TRBV7-7
clone size: .
D gene: .
J gene: TRBJ2-5
CDR3 DNA: TGTGCCAGCAGCTTAAACAGCCAAGAGACCCAGTACTTC
CDR3 protein: CASSLNSQETQYF

V gene: TRBV2
clone size: .
D gene: .
J gene: TRBJ1-2
CDR3 DNA: TGTGCCAGCAACCCCGAGGAGGGGGTACGGGGCTACACCTTC
CDR3 protein: CASNPEEGVRGYTF

V gene: TRBV5-5
clone size: .
D gene: .
J gene: TRBJ2-3
CDR3 DNA: TGTGCCAGCAGCTTGTCGGGGAGCACAGATACGCAGTATTTT
CDR3 protein: CASSLSGSTDTQYF

V gene: TRBV10-3
clone size: .
D gene: TRBD1
J gene: TRBJ2-3
CDR3 DNA: TGTGCCACCGCGGACAGGGGGCCAAACACAGATACGCAGTATTTT
CDR3 protein: CATADRGPNTDTQYF

V gene: TRBV5-1
clone size: .
D gene: TRBD1
J gene: TRBJ2-5
CDR3 DNA: TGCGCCAGCAGCTTGGCTGGACAGGGTACGGGAGAGACCCAGTACTTC
CDR3 protein: CASSLAGQGTGETQYF

V gene: TRBV5-1
clone size: .
D gene: .
J gene: TRBJ2-1
CDR3 DNA: TGCGCCAGCAGCCTATGGATGACCCCATCATCCTCATACAATGAGCAGTTCTTC
CDR3 protein: CASSLWMTPSSSYNEQFF

V gene: TRBV28
clone size: .
D gene: TRBD1
J gene: TRBJ2-7
CDR3 DNA: TGTGCCAGCAGCCCATGGACAGGTCCTAAGGGGGAGCAGTACTTC
CDR3 protein: CASSPWTGPKGEQYF

V gene: TRBV7-2
clone size: .
D gene: .
J gene: TRBJ1-2
CDR3 DNA: TGTGCCAGCAGCTTAGGTGTTGGGGTGGAGAATGGCTACACCTTC
CDR3 protein: CASSLGVGVENGYTF

V gene: TRBV6-1
clone size: .
D gene: TRBD1
J gene: TRBJ2-7
CDR3 DNA: TGTGCCAGCAGTGAAGTGTACAGGGGGCGTTACGAGCAGTACTTC
CDR3 protein: CASSEVYRGRYEQYF

V gene: TRBV5-1
clone size: .
D gene: .
J gene: TRBJ1-6
CDR3 DNA: TGCGCCAGCAGCATGGACGTAACGGATTCACCCCTCCACTTT
CDR3 protein: CASSMDVTDSPLHF

V gene: TRBV5-4
clone size: .
D gene: TRBD1
J gene: TRBJ1-2
CDR3 DNA: TGTGCCAGCAGCTTGACAGGGGCGCCCGGCTACACCTTC
CDR3 protein: CASSLTGAPGYTF

V gene: TRBV7-6
clone size: .
D gene: .
J gene: TRBJ2-2
CDR3 DNA: TGTGCCAGCACCCGCTGGGGGAAGGCCGGGGAGCTGTTTTTT
CDR3 protein: CASTRWGKAGELFF

V gene: TRBV7-9
clone size: .
D gene: .
J gene: TRBJ2-7
CDR3 DNA: TGTGCCAGCAGCGCCCGATTAGAGCAGTACTTC
CDR3 protein: CASSARLEQYF

V gene: TRBV30
clone size: .
D gene: TRBD1
J gene: TRBJ1-5
CDR3 DNA: TGTGCCTGGAATACAGGGGGAGGACAGCCCCAGCATTTT
CDR3 protein: CAWNTGGGQPQHF

V gene: TRBV9
clone size: .
D gene: .
J gene: TRBJ1-3
CDR3 DNA: TGTGCCAGCAGCGTAGAGGGGCTTCAAACTGGAAACACCATATATTTT
CDR3 protein: CASSVEGLQTGNTIYF

V gene: TRBV25-1
clone size: once
D gene: TRBD1
J gene: TRBJ2-4
CDR3 DNA: TGTGCCAGCAGTGAGTCATCGACAGGGGAGGTAAACATTCAGTACTTC
CDR3 protein: CASSESSTGEVNIQYF

V gene: TRBV9
clone size: .
D gene: .
J gene: TRBJ2-2
CDR3 DNA: TGTGCCAGCAGCGCCAGCGGATACCCCGGGGAGCTGTTTTTT
CDR3 protein: CASSASGYPGELFF

V gene: TRBV6-5
clone size: .
D gene: TRBD1
J gene: TRBJ1-5
CDR3 DNA: TGTGCCAGCAAACTCTCAGGGGGGAGCAATCAGCCCCAGCATTTT
CDR3 protein: CASKLSGGSNQPQHF

V gene: TRBV9
clone size: .
D gene: TRBD1
J gene: TRBJ1-2
CDR3 DNA: TGTGCCAGCAGCCCTCGGACAGGGATCGAGGGCTACACCTTC
CDR3 protein: CASSPRTGIEGYTF

V gene: TRBV6-1
clone size: .
D gene: .
J gene: TRBJ2-3
CDR3 DNA: TGTGCCAGCAGTGTTCAGGGCAGCACAGATACGCAGTATTTT
CDR3 protein: CASSVQGSTDTQYF

V gene: TRBV6-6
clone size: .
D gene: TRBD1
J gene: TRBJ1-4
CDR3 DNA: TGTGCCAGCAGTCAAGCCCAGGGGGCTCGAGAAAAACTGTTTTTT
CDR3 protein: CASSQAQGAREKLFF

V gene: TRBV30
clone size: .
D gene: .
J gene: TRBJ1-2
CDR3 DNA: TGTGCCTGGAGTGAAAGGTTGAACAGGTATAACTATGGCTACACCTTC
CDR3 protein: CAWSERLNRYNYGYTF

V gene: TRBV2
clone size: .
D gene: .
J gene: TRBJ2-6
CDR3 DNA: TGTGCCAGCAGCATAGAATTAGGGGCCAACGTCCTGACTTTC
CDR3 protein: CASSIELGANVLTF

V gene: TRBV5-1
clone size: .
D gene: .
J gene: TRBJ1-6
CDR3 DNA: TGCGCCAGCAGCTCAAACCCAGGGATCACCGCCTATAATTCACCCCTCCACTTT
CDR3 protein: CASSSNPGITAYNSPLHF

V gene: TRBV5-1
clone size: .
D gene: TRBD1
J gene: TRBJ1-5
CDR3 DNA: TGCGCCAGCAGCTTGGGACAGGGGGATTATCAGCCCCAGCATTTT
CDR3 protein: CASSLGQGDYQPQHF

V gene: TRBV9
clone size: .
D gene: .
J gene: TRBJ2-4
CDR3 DNA: TGTGCCAGCAGCGTAGGGCAAGGACTGGGGAAAAACATTCAGTACTTC
CDR3 protein: CASSVGQGLGKNIQYF

V gene: TRBV21-1
clone size: .
D gene: .
J gene: TRBJ2-4
CDR3 DNA: TGTGCCAGCATCCCCCCGGCAGGGGGCGAGGTCAAAAACATTCAGTACTTC
CDR3 protein: CASIPPAGGEVKNIQYF

V gene: TRBV2
clone size: .
D gene: .
J gene: TRBJ2-7
CDR3 DNA: TGTGCCAAGACGCAGCGGTCCGGGTCCTACGAGCAGTACTTC
CDR3 protein: CAKTQRSGSYEQYF

V gene: TRBV2
clone size: .
D gene: .
J gene: TRBJ2-3
CDR3 DNA: TGTGCCAGCAGTGACGGGGGAGCAGATACGCAGTATTTT
CDR3 protein: CASSDGGADTQYF

V gene: TRBV4-3
clone size: .
D gene: TRBD2
J gene: TRBJ2-7
CDR3 DNA: TGCGCCGGCAGCCAAGGCCTGACTAGCGGGGGACTGGGCGAGCAGTACTTC
CDR3 protein: CAGSQGLTSGGLGEQYF

V gene: TRBV7-9
clone size: .
D gene: .
J gene: TRBJ1-6
CDR3 DNA: TGTGCCAGCAGCTTTGGGGCGCCACTTTCACCCCTCCACTTT
CDR3 protein: CASSFGAPLSPLHF

V gene: TRBV11-3
clone size: once
D gene: .
J gene: TRBJ2-1
CDR3 DNA: TGTGCCAGCAGCTTAGATTGGCAGGATGAGCAGTTCTTC
CDR3 protein: CASSLDWQDEQFF

V gene: TRBV6-1
clone size: .
D gene: TRBD1
J gene: TRBJ2-3
CDR3 DNA: TGTGCCAGCAGCGGACAGGCCACAGATACGCAGTATTTT
CDR3 protein: CASSGQATDTQYF

V gene: TRBV7-2
clone size: few
D gene: .
J gene: TRBJ1-6
CDR3 DNA: TGTGCCAGCAGGGCCCTTTGGGGGGCGAGAAGTTCACCCCTCCACTTT
CDR3 protein: CASRALWGARSSPLHF

V gene: TRBV27
clone size: .
D gene: .
J gene: TRBJ1-6
CDR3 DNA: TGTGCCAGCAGTAACCAGGGCCATAATTCACCCCTCCACTTT
CDR3 protein: CASSNQGHNSPLHF

V gene: TRBV27
clone size: .
D gene: .
J gene: TRBJ1-1
CDR3 DNA: TGTGCCAGCAGTGGGGGTGGGATTACTGAAGCTTTCTTT
CDR3 protein: CASSGGGITEAFF

V gene: TRBV6-1
clone size: .
D gene: .
J gene: TRBJ2-3
CDR3 DNA: TGTGCCAGCACCAGGGAATTCTTCACAGATACGCAGTATTTT
CDR3 protein: CASTREFFTDTQYF